The 19 T cell receptor beta chains below were found in one sample sequenced in a study of read filtering for tumor transcriptome and immune sequencing. This library used approximately 390 ng RNA and molecular barcoded adaptors spanning alpha/delta and beta/gamma chains. TCRdb recomputed calls from the reads with MiXCR, one row per CDR3 protein. The sample yields fewer than 150,000 distinct CDR3 sequences, about an eighth seen once. Sequenced sample: a population of CD138-negative cells sorted from bone marrow. These receptor sequences come from a donor older than 35 with multiple myeloma.

Of note for this clonotype: Since a much larger clone is just one base distant, this may be a read error. The V gene is TRBV5-1, the J gene TRBJ2-3; a possible D gene is TRBD1 (5 bases). Germline lookup yields CDR1 SGHRS and CDR2 YFSETQ. This CDR3 has 13 residues. CDR3 protein: CASSTGSTDTQCF. CDR3 coding DNA: TGCGCCAGCAGTACAGGTTCCACAGATACGCAGTGTTTT.

The V call is TRBV6-1, the J call TRBJ1-1; maybe TRBD1 (5 bases). The CDR3 loop spans 13 amino acids. With 2 bases removed from V and 4 bases from J, the gap between germline ends came to 8 bases. From germline, CDR1 is MNHNS and CDR2 SASEGT. CDR3 coding DNA: TGTGCCAGCAGTGAAACCAGGGCCACTGAAGCTTTCTTT. Amino acid sequence: CASSETRATEAFF.

This clonotype showed up many times. This chain joins TRBV4-1 and TRBJ1-6; 9 nucleotides agree with TRBD1. The V gene's germline CDR1 is MGHRA and CDR2 YSYEKL. V trimming: 2 bases; J trimming: 7 bases; junction bases outside the gene matches: 6. CDR3 length: 16 amino acids. The CDR3 DNA reads as TGCGCCAGCAGCCAAACAGGGGGACAGGGAAATTCACCCCTCCACTTT. This sequence encodes CASSQTGGQGNSPLHF.

This clonotype was detected ten times or more. The chain employs TRBV6-1 and TRBJ1-1; D is uncertain. Trimming removed 8 bases from V and 0 bases from J, with 10 bases in between. The germline V gene encodes CDR1 MNHNS and CDR2 SASEGT. The CDR3 length is 13 residues. In DNA, the CDR3 is TGTGCCAGCGGACGGGAATTGAACACTGAAGCTTTCTTT. Translated: CASGRELNTEAFF.

With respect to this clonotype: This may arise from a read error, as a much more abundant clone is one base away. The chain has TRBV14 and TRBJ2-6; D might be TRBD1 (6 bases). The CDR3 length is 17 residues. Germline V gene lookup returns CDR1 SGHDN and CDR2 FVKESK. The V gene lost 9 bases and the J gene lost 1 base, with 19 bases spanning the gap. Here the CDR3 DNA reads TGTGCCAGACCGGCAGGACAGCCATCTTCTGGGGCCAACGTCCTGACTTTC. Translating gives CARPAGQPSSGANVLTF.

Ten or more counts support this clonotype. The chain is built from TRBV19 and TRBJ2-7; 10 positions agree with TRBD2. Germline loops: CDR1 LNHDA, CDR2 SQIVND (reference sequence). After removal of 5 bases from V and 3 bases from J, the junction contained 7 bases not matched to a gene. The CDR3 has 15 amino acids. CDR3 in amino acids: CASSLAGDVGYEQYF. CDR3 bases: TGTGCCAGTAGTCTAGCGGGAGATGTGGGCTACGAGCAGTACTTC.

This clonotype has a count of ten or more. V gene TRBV6-1 combines with J gene TRBJ1-1; no clear D. This CDR3 has 12 residues. Per germline, CDR1 MNHNS and CDR2 SASEGT. The V gene lost 6 bases and the J gene lost 3 bases, with 8 bases spanning the gap. The CDR3 sequence: CASRVRDTEAFF. As DNA, the CDR3 is TGTGCCAGCAGGGTCCGGGACACTGAAGCTTTCTTT.

V is TRBV5-1 and J is TRBJ2-5; 7 nucleotides align to TRBD2. The germline V gene has CDR1 SGHRS and CDR2 YFSETQ. This CDR3 contains 13 residues. J was trimmed by 5 bases and V by 3 bases; bases with no gene match: 4. The CDR3 loop is CASSSAGEETQYF. CDR3 DNA: TGCGCCAGCAGCTCGGCGGGGGAGGAGACCCAGTACTTC.

This clonotype was counted between two and nine times. The chain is built from TRBV27 and TRBJ1-3; D gene uncertain. V was cut by 6 bases and J by 4 bases, with 7 bases left in between. The CDR3 extends over 12 amino acids. Germline CDR1 is MNHEY and CDR2 is SMNVEV (reference sequence). The CDR3 nucleotides read TGTGCCAGCAGGGCGGACGGAAACACCATATATTTT. As protein: CASRADGNTIYF.

This clonotype was detected only a few times. The chain employs TRBV29-1 and TRBJ2-1; D is perhaps TRBD2 (7 bases). This CDR3 region has 17 residues. Deletions cut 7 bases from V and 0 bases from J, with 22 bases between. The germline gives CDR1 SQVTM, CDR2 ANQGSEA. The CDR3 region is CSALGGGGGGSYNEQFF. The CDR3 coding sequence is TGCAGCGCCCTTGGGGGGGGCGGGGGCGGCTCCTACAATGAGCAGTTCTTC.

The sample holds a few counts of this clonotype. V and J are TRBV4-1 and TRBJ2-1; TRBD1 agrees at 10 bases. J lost 6 bases, V lost 1 base, and 6 bases had no gene match. Germline-derived CDR1 and CDR2 are MGHRA and YSYEKL. There are 16 residues in the CDR3. The CDR3 bases are TGCGCCAGCAGCCAAGTCCCGGGACAGGGGCGCAATGAGCAGTTCTTC. Encoded protein: CASSQVPGQGRNEQFF.

This clonotype has ten or more counts. The J gene is TRBJ2-7, the V gene TRBV29-1; 14 nucleotides line up with TRBD2. Germline V gene data show CDR1 as SQVTM and CDR2 as ANQGSEA. The CDR3 has 15 amino acids. J lost 5 bases, V lost 4 bases, and 7 bases had no gene match. The CDR3 is CSVVGTSGRDDEQYF. In nucleotides, the CDR3 is TGCAGCGTTGTCGGGACTAGCGGGAGAGACGACGAGCAGTACTTC.

This clonotype was detected many times. This sequence joins TRBV6-5 and TRBJ1-4; 8 nucleotides line up with TRBD1. Unmatched junction bases numbered 8, after V lost 5 bases and J lost 0 bases. CDR1 MNHEY and CDR2 SVGAGI come from the germline V gene. This CDR3 region has 17 residues. CDR3 region: CASSPGQGVTTNEKLFF. CDR3 nucleotides: TGTGCCAGCAGTCCTGGACAGGGTGTTACAACTAATGAAAAACTGTTTTTT.

This clonotype was recorded at least ten times. The gene calls are TRBV2 and TRBJ1-1; the D gene is possibly TRBD1 (5 bases). Germline CDR1 reads SNHLY; CDR2 reads FYNNEI. This CDR3 spans 13 amino acids. Between the trimmed V and J ends, which lost 8 bases and 1 base, there was a span of 11 bases. CDR3 nucleotides: TGTGCCAGCGGGGGGGTCGGGAACACTGAAGCTTTCTTT. It encodes CASGGVGNTEAFF.

The table lists this clonotype with a few counts. V is TRBV11-2 and J is TRBJ2-3; D is possibly TRBD1 or TRBD2 (5 bases each). V lost 6 bases to trimming and J lost 5 bases, with 12 bases between them. The CDR3 is made up of 13 amino acids. The germline V gene encodes CDR1 SGHAT and CDR2 FQNNGV. The CDR3 nucleotides read TGTGCCAGCAGTGCTGGGGGTGGAGATACGCAGTATTTT. It codes for CASSAGGGDTQYF.

In its sample, this clonotype was seen many times. CDR3 amino acids: CASSLVIAGGLNEQFF. CDR3 nucleotide sequence: TGTGCCAGCAGTTTAGTGATTGCGGGAGGGCTCAATGAGCAGTTCTTC. This chain links TRBV12-3 or TRBV12-4 with TRBJ2-1, with 9 bases aligning to TRBD2. The CDR3 has 16 residues. V lost 1 base to trimming and J lost 6 bases; unmatched junction nucleotides: 7.

This chain links TRBV7-2 with TRBJ1-1, with 11 bases lining up with TRBD1. Germline V CDR1 and CDR2: SGHTA, FQGNSA. CDR3 length: 15 amino acids. Germline trimming cut 2 bases from V and 4 bases from J; bases unmatched to any gene: 3. The CDR3 region has the DNA TGTGCCAGCAGCTTATGGGGACAGGGGGTCACTGAAGCTTTCTTT. It translates to CASSLWGQGVTEAFF.

This clonotype was observed many times. The rearrangement uses TRBV18 and TRBJ2-3; D remains unclear. V lost 2 bases, J lost 4 bases, and 4 bases lay in between. CDR3 length: 12 amino acids. The germline gives CDR1 KGHSH, CDR2 LQKENI. CDR3 coding DNA: TGTGCCAGCTCACCAACCGCAGATACGCAGTATTTT. As protein: CASSPTADTQYF.

This clonotype came up many times. The chain joins TRBV7-2 to TRBJ2-7, with TRBD1 matching over 7 bases. CDR1 is SGHTA, CDR2 FQGNSA, per germline. V lost 0 bases to trimming and J lost 3 bases; unmatched junction nucleotides: 14. This CDR3 contains 18 residues. The CDR3 loop reads CASSLAGTVGPEYYEQYF. Written as DNA, the CDR3 is TGTGCCAGCAGCTTAGCGGGGACAGTCGGGCCCGAGTACTACGAGCAGTACTTC.